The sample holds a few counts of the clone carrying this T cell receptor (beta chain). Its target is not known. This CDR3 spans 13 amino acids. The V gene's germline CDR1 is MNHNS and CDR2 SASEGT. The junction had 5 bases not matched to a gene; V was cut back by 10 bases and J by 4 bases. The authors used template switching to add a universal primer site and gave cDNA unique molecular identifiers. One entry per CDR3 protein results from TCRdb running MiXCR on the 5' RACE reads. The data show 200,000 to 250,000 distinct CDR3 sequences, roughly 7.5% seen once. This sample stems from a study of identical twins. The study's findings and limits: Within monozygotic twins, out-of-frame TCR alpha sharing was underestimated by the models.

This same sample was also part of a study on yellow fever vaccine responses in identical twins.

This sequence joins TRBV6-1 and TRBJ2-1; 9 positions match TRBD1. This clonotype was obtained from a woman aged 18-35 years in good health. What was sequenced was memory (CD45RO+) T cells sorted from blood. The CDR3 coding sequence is TGTGCCACTCGACAGGGGGGGTACAATGAGCAGTTCTTC. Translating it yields CATRQGGYNEQFF.